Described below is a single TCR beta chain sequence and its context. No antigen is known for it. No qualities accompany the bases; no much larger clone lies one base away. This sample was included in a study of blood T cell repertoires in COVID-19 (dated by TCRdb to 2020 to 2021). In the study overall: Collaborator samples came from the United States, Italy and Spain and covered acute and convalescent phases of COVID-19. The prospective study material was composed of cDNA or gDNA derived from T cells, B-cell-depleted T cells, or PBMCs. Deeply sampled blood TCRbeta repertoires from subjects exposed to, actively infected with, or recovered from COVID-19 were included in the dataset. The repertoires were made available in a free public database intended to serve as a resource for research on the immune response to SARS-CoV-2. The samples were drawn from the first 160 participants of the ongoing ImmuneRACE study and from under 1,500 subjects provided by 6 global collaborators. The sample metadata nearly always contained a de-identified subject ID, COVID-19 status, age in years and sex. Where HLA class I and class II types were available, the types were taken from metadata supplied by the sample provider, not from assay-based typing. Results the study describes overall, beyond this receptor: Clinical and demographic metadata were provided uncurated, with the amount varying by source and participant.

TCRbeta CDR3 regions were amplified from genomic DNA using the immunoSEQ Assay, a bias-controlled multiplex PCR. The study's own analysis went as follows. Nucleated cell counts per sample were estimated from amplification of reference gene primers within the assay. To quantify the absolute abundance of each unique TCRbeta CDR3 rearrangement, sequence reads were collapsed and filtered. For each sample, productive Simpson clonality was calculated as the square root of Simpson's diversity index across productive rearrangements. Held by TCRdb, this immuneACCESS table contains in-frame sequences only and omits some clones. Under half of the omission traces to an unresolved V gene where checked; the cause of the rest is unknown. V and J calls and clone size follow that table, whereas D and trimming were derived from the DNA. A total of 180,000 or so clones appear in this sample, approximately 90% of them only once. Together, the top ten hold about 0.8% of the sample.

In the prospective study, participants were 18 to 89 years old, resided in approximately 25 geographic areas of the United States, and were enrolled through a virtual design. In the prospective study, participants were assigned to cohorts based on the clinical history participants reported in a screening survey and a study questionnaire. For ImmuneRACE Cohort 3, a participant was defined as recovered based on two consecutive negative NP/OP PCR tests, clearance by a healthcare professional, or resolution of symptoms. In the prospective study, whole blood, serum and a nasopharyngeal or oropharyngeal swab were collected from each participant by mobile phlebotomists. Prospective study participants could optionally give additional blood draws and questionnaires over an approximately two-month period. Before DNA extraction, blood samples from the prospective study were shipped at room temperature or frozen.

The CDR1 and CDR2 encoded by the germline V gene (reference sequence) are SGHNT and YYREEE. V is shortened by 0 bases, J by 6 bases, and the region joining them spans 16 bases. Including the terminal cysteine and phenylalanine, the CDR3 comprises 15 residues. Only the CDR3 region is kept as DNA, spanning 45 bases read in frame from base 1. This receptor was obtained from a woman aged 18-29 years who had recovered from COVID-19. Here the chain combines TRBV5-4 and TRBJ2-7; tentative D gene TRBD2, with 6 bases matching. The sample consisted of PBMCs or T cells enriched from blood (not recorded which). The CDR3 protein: CASSLDSGPLSEQYF. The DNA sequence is TGTGCCAGCAGCTTGGATAGCGGCCCCCTTTCCGAGCAGTACTTC. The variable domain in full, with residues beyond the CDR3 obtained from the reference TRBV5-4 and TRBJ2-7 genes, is ETGVTQSPTHLIKTRGQQVTLRCSSQSGHNTVSWYQQALGQGPQFIFQYYREEENGRGNFPPRFSGLQFPNYSSELNVNALELDDSALYLCASSLDSGPLSEQYFGPGTRLTVT.